The rows below give T cell receptor beta chains drawn from one sample of a study of cytotoxic CD8 clonotypes in ibrutinib-treated CLL. Assay used: immunoSEQ multiplex PCR; TCRdb lists only in-frame clones, some missing. The sample includes about 130,000 clones, around 85% of them seen just once. The specimen comprised PBMCs, sampled after 24 months of ibrutinib treatment. The receptors stem from a human donor with chronic lymphocytic leukemia. CDR3s leave out the opening cysteine and the closing phenylalanine or tryptophan. A D gene is named only where the DNA matches it firmly.

d_gene: TRBD1; v_gene: TRBV5-1; j_gene: TRBJ2-1; CDR3aa: ASSWTTGESSYNEQF
d_gene: NA; v_gene: TRBV2; j_gene: TRBJ2-1; CDR3aa: ASIAVPQTYNEQF
d_gene: TRBD2; v_gene: TRBV7-2; j_gene: TRBJ2-3; CDR3aa: ASSSRLAQHPDTQY
d_gene: TRBD1; v_gene: TRBV5-1; j_gene: TRBJ2-2; CDR3aa: ASSLGQGAAGELF
d_gene: NA; v_gene: TRBV1; j_gene: TRBJ2-5; CDR3aa: TSSQELAGLGGDVETQY
d_gene: NA; v_gene: TRBV19; j_gene: TRBJ1-2; CDR3aa: ASSIIQASNYGYT
d_gene: NA; v_gene: TRBV7-3; j_gene: TRBJ2-1; CDR3aa: ATETYSEQF
d_gene: NA; v_gene: TRBV5-4; j_gene: TRBJ1-2; CDR3aa: ASSKSGTPKNGDYGYT
d_gene: NA; v_gene: TRBV2; j_gene: TRBJ2-5; CDR3aa: ASRILGGQETQY
d_gene: TRBD1; v_gene: TRBV7-3; j_gene: TRBJ1-1; CDR3aa: ASSWNRDSLLNTEAF
d_gene: TRBD1; v_gene: TRBV19; j_gene: TRBJ1-4; CDR3aa: ASRVQGIANEKLF
d_gene: NA; v_gene: TRBV5-6; j_gene: TRBJ1-5; CDR3aa: ASSSGQTTAQH
d_gene: TRBD2; v_gene: TRBV29-1; j_gene: TRBJ2-3; CDR3aa: SVTSGRPSTDTQY
d_gene: TRBD1; v_gene: TRBV28; j_gene: TRBJ2-3; CDR3aa: ASSLNRGRGADTQY
d_gene: NA; v_gene: TRBV7-3; j_gene: TRBJ1-1; CDR3aa: ASSLSQLNTEAF
d_gene: NA; v_gene: TRBV18; j_gene: TRBJ1-3; CDR3aa: ASSPDGRSGNTIY
d_gene: NA; v_gene: TRBV7-2; j_gene: TRBJ2-2; CDR3aa: ASSLGASPRVGELF
d_gene: NA; v_gene: TRBV7-3; j_gene: TRBJ2-3; CDR3aa: ASSLYRDLDTQY
d_gene: NA; v_gene: TRBV9; j_gene: TRBJ1-2; CDR3aa: ASTPADSGWGYT
d_gene: TRBD2; v_gene: TRBV30; j_gene: TRBJ2-2; CDR3aa: AWGGPSGGRTGELF
d_gene: NA; v_gene: TRBV30; j_gene: TRBJ1-3; CDR3aa: AWAGAGGYSGNTIY
d_gene: TRBD2; v_gene: TRBV6-6; j_gene: TRBJ2-5; CDR3aa: ASSLAGGPLETQY
d_gene: TRBD1; v_gene: TRBV28; j_gene: TRBJ2-7; CDR3aa: ASSLDRGEEQY
d_gene: NA; v_gene: TRBV28; j_gene: TRBJ2-7; CDR3aa: ASSYLVVRTGRTYEQY
d_gene: NA; v_gene: TRBV27; j_gene: TRBJ2-3; CDR3aa: ASSPPPQAGRTDTQY
d_gene: TRBD2; v_gene: TRBV7-3; j_gene: TRBJ2-7; CDR3aa: ASSLKVLAGIYEQY
d_gene: NA; v_gene: TRBV5-8; j_gene: TRBJ2-1; CDR3aa: ASSLDRSSYNEQF
d_gene: NA; v_gene: TRBV5-1; j_gene: TRBJ2-3; CDR3aa: ASSLSGRGHTDTQY
d_gene: TRBD2; v_gene: TRBV2; j_gene: TRBJ2-2; CDR3aa: ASSESSSGSGGELF
d_gene: TRBD1; v_gene: TRBV11-3; j_gene: TRBJ2-7; CDR3aa: ASSLVRQGPFSSYEQY
d_gene: TRBD2; v_gene: TRBV11-3; j_gene: TRBJ2-3; CDR3aa: ASSWGGPPDTQY
d_gene: NA; v_gene: TRBV7-2; j_gene: TRBJ2-5; CDR3aa: ASKGGPLVTQY
d_gene: NA; v_gene: TRBV5-1; j_gene: TRBJ1-2; CDR3aa: ASSLDGTGGYGYT
d_gene: TRBD1; v_gene: TRBV19; j_gene: TRBJ2-1; CDR3aa: ASSITGGGEQF
d_gene: NA; v_gene: TRBV28; j_gene: TRBJ1-1; CDR3aa: ASSYTGREYTEAF
d_gene: NA; v_gene: TRBV7-2; j_gene: TRBJ1-3; CDR3aa: ASSLSGNTIY
d_gene: NA; v_gene: TRBV4-3; j_gene: TRBJ1-1; CDR3aa: ASSQDQERARAF
d_gene: TRBD2; v_gene: TRBV7-2; j_gene: TRBJ2-3; CDR3aa: ASSRIAGGRADTQY
d_gene: TRBD1; v_gene: TRBV7-2; j_gene: TRBJ1-5; CDR3aa: ASSFQGASQQPQH
d_gene: TRBD2; v_gene: TRBV28; j_gene: TRBJ2-1; CDR3aa: ASSLPSGGTVFYEQF
d_gene: NA; v_gene: TRBV18; j_gene: TRBJ2-7; CDR3aa: ASSPLPEAREQY